The clone carrying this TCR beta chain turned up a few times. Its antigen is unidentified. The V and J ends lost 2 bases and 6 bases respectively, with 16 bases between them. CDR1 MNHNY and CDR2 SVGAGI come from the germline V gene (reference sequence). The CDR3 has 15 residues. Next came a second PCR, run for about 7 to 12 cycles, which used a sample-barcoded 5' primer along with a J-beta primer mix. Each cDNA molecule carried a tag from a template-switch adaptor that contained 12 random nucleotides. TCRdb ran MiXCR on the 5' RACE reads and lists one entry per CDR3 protein. The sample holds about 1.7 million distinct CDR3 sequences, under 30% seen once. This entry belongs to a study of blood T cells in healthy people across ages. Overall study findings and caveats: Observed TCR beta diversity per million T cells went down as age went up. This fall followed a roughly linear course with age. Compared with aged donors, long-lived donors showed fewer expanded clones, suggesting selection.

The chain has TRBV6-6 and TRBJ1-2, with D perhaps TRBD1 (5 bases). The sample consisted of blood. The sequence was obtained from a woman under 40 in good health. The CDR3 reads CASSYGTGGRNGYTF. CDR3 coding DNA: TGTGCCAGCAGTTACGGTACAGGCGGTAGGAATGGCTACACCTTC.